Listed here are 14 T cell receptor beta chains from one sample, sequenced in a study of hypomethylating agent response in myelodysplastic syndrome. Repertoires were generated with immunoSEQ multiplex PCR, while TCRdb's copy carries only in-frame clones and drops some. The table lists 5,000 or so clones, approximately 80% of them singletons, with over 15% in the top ten. The source material was bone marrow, sampled before or after starting hypomethylating agent treatment for myelodysplastic syndrome (not recorded which). The receptors come from a human donor with myelodysplastic syndrome.

The chain joins TRBV11-2 to TRBJ2-5, with a weak D call TRBD2 (7 bases). The length of the CDR3 is 15 residues. The germline V and J ends were trimmed by 3 bases and 3 bases, with 14 bases remaining between them. Germline-derived CDR1 and CDR2 are SGHAT and FQNNGV. This CDR3 is CASSLGGGLKETQYF. In nucleotides, the CDR3 is TGTGCCAGCAGCTTGGGCGGGGGCCTAAAAGAGACCCAGTACTTC.

This clone was counted once. The V gene is TRBV12-5, the J gene TRBJ2-7; tentatively, D is TRBD1 (5 bases). V lost 5 bases, J lost 8 bases, and 10 bases lay in between. The CDR3 has 11 residues. Germline lookup yields CDR1 LGHNT and CDR2 FRNRAP. In nucleotides, the CDR3 is TGTGCTAGTGGTCAGGGTTTTCAGCAGTACTTC. This translates into CASGQGFQQYF.

This chain connects TRBV5-4 to TRBJ1-1; D perhaps matches TRBD1 (5 bases). Trimming took off 4 bases at V and 1 base at J, with 11 bases between the two ends. Per the germline V gene, CDR1 is SGHNT and CDR2 is YYREEE (reference sequence). The CDR3 runs to 14 residues. The CDR3 nucleotides are TGTGCCAGCAGCCAGCTGGGGGGGAACACTGAAGCTTTCTTT. It specifies CASSQLGGNTEAFF.

The chain uses TRBV11-3 and TRBJ2-5; D ambiguous. Trimming removed 0 bases from V and 5 bases from J, with 7 bases in between. The CDR3 length is 13 residues. Germline-derived CDR1 and CDR2 are SGHNT and YENEEA. The chain's CDR3 is CASSLDLGETQYF. Written as DNA, the CDR3 is TGTGCCAGCAGCTTAGATCTGGGTGAGACCCAGTACTTC.

The chain combines TRBV14 with TRBJ2-7; 8 bases agree with TRBD1. The V gene's germline CDR1 is SGHDN and CDR2 FVKESK. With 4 bases clipped from V and 6 bases from J, the junction kept 8 bases outside the gene matches. CDR3 length: 14 amino acids. The CDR3 is CASSLTRGRLEQYF. The DNA of the CDR3 is TGTGCCAGCAGCCTAACCAGGGGGCGCCTCGAGCAGTACTTC. The variable domain in full, with the rest retrieved from reference TRBV14 and TRBJ2-7, is EAGVTQFPSHSVIEKGQTVTLRCDPISGHDNLYWYRRVMGKEIKFLLHFVKESKQDESGMPNNRFLAERTGGTYSTLKVQPAELEDSGVYFCASSLTRGRLEQYFGPGTRLTVT.

In this sample, this clone turned up once. The CDR3 nucleotides read TGTGCCAGCATTACCGGACAGGGCCCTGAAGCTTTCTTT. It specifies CASITGQGPEAFF. The J gene is TRBJ1-1, the V gene TRBV6-1; 8 positions match TRBD1. Trimming cost V 7 bases and J 6 bases; bases outside gene matches: 7. The CDR3 length is 13 residues. Germline values: CDR1 MNHNS, CDR2 SASEGT.

Points on this clone: Its ends do not fully match the called genes, so a read error is possible. The sample has other DNA sequences that encode this CDR3 too. V gene TRBV6-6 combines with J gene TRBJ2-7, with unresolved D. Germline CDR1 and CDR2: MNHNY and SVGAGI (reference sequence). This CDR3 is 11 amino acids long. The CDR3: CASSYSEEQYF. The CDR3 DNA sequence: TGTGCCAGCAGTTACTCTGAAGAGCAGTACTTT.

This sequence joins TRBV29-1 and TRBJ2-1; D gene unclear. Trimming removed 3 bases from V and 6 bases from J, with 12 bases in between. CDR3 length: 13 residues. Germline-derived CDR1 and CDR2 are SQVTM and ANQGSEA. CDR3 amino acids: CSVDVGSTNEQFF. DNA of the CDR3: TGCAGCGTTGACGTTGGCAGCACCAATGAGCAGTTCTTC.

This chain links TRBV11-2 with TRBJ2-3, with 10 bases identical to TRBD2. Germline V gene data show CDR1 as SGHAT and CDR2 as FQNNGV. With V trimmed by 4 bases and J by 0 bases, 4 bases remained unmatched. The CDR3 loop spans 16 amino acids. The CDR3 DNA sequence: TGTGCCAGCAGCTCAAGGACTAGCGGTAGCACAGATACGCAGTATTTT. Its protein is CASSSRTSGSTDTQYF.

The chain uses TRBV29-1 and TRBJ2-7; a weak D match, TRBD1 (6 bases). The CDR3 has 14 amino acids. Germline V lookup: CDR1 SQVTM, CDR2 ANQGSEA. V lost 5 bases, J lost 3 bases, and 17 bases lay in between. CDR3 in amino acids: CSVILGAHHYEQYF. CDR3 DNA sequence: TGCAGCGTTATTTTGGGGGCGCACCACTACGAGCAGTACTTC.

V and J are TRBV6-5 and TRBJ1-2; tentative D call: TRBD1 (5 bases). This CDR3 is built from 14 residues. V lost 5 bases, J lost 4 bases, and 14 bases lay in between. Germline loops: CDR1 MNHEY, CDR2 SVGAGI. CDR3 sequence (DNA): TGTGCCAGCAGTACGCAGGGCGGAGGCTATGGCTACACCTTC. Its translation: CASSTQGGGYGYTF.

This clone has just a few counts. V gene TRBV19 combines with J gene TRBJ1-6, with a weak D call TRBD1 (6 bases). Germline V CDR1 and CDR2: LNHDA, SQIVND (reference sequence). CDR3 length: 15 amino acids. The V end lost 5 bases, the J end lost 9 bases, and 17 bases lay between the germline ends. The CDR3 is CASSPRPGGRSPLHF. CDR3 in DNA: TGTGCCAGTAGTCCCCGCCCGGGGGGCCGTTCACCCCTCCACTTT.

The DNA for the CDR3 is TGTGCCAGCAGTGACAAGGCTAGCGGGGGGGCCAATGAGCAGTTCTTC. The encoded protein is CASSDKASGGANEQFF. V gene TRBV6-4 combines with J gene TRBJ2-1; 12 nucleotides match TRBD2. The CDR3 is 16 residues long. With 2 bases clipped from V and 6 bases from J, the junction kept 5 bases outside the gene matches. The germline CDR1 and CDR2 sequences are MRHNA and SNTAGT.

The rearrangement joins TRBV11-2 to TRBJ2-1; D unclear. Trimming removed 0 bases from V and 7 bases from J, with 7 bases in between. CDR1 and CDR2 (germline): SGHAT, FQNNGV. The CDR3 covers 13 residues. CDR3 sequence: CASSLESWNEQFF. In DNA form, the CDR3 reads TGTGCCAGCAGCTTAGAGTCTTGGAATGAGCAGTTCTTC.